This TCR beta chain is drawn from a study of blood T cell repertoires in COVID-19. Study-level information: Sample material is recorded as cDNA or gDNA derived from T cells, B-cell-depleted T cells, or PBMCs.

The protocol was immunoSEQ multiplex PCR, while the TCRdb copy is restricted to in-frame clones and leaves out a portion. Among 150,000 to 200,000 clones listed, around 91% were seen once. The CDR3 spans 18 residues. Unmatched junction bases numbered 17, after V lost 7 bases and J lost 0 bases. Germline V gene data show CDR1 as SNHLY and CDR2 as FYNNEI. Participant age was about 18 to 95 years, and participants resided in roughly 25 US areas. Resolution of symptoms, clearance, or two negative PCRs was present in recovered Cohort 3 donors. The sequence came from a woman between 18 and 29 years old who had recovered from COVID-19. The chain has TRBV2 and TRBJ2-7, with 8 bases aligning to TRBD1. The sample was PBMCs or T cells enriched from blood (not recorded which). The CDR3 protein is CASTLYLAGQASSYEQYF. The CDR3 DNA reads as TGTGCCAGCACCCTATACCTGGCGGGACAGGCGAGCTCCTACGAGCAGTACTTC.